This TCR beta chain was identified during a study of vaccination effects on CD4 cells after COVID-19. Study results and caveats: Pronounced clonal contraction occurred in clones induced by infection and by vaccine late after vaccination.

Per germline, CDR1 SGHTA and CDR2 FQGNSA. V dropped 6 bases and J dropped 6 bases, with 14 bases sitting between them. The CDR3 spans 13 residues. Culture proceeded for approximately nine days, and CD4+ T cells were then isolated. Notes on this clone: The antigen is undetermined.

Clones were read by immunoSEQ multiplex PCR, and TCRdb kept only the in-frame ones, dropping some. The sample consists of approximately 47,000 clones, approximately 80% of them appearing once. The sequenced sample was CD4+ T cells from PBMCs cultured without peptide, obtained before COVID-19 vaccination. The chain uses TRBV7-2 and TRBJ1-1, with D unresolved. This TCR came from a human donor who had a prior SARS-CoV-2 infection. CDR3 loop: CASRWTNRPEAFF. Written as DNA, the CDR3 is TGTGCCAGCAGGTGGACTAATCGCCCTGAAGCTTTCTTT.